Below, 14 T cell receptor beta chains from the same sample are listed, as sequenced in a study of T cell repertoires and HLA-DP antigens. The table came from immunoSEQ multiplex PCR; TCRdb's copy has only in-frame clones and leaves some out. The repertoire holds some 89,000 clones, with around 86% as singletons. The antigens these receptors bind are not known. Sequencing used CD4+ T cells from PBMCs. All receptors come from a man in his fifties in good health and CMV-seronegative.

The chain is built from TRBV5-1 and TRBJ1-6; possibly TRBD1 for D (6 bases). Germline V CDR1 and CDR2: SGHRS, YFSETQ. Trimming took off 4 bases at V and 6 bases at J, with 11 bases between the two ends. This CDR3 comprises 14 residues. The CDR3 protein is CASSQGPTNSPLHF. CDR3 sequence (DNA): TGCGCCAGCAGCCAGGGGCCCACTAATTCACCCCTCCACTTT.

The chain uses TRBV6-1 and TRBJ2-5, with D possibly being TRBD1 (6 bases). CDR1 and CDR2 (germline): MNHNS, SASEGT. The ends were cut back, 4 bases at V and 0 bases at J, with 9 bases in the middle. This CDR3 has 14 residues. The DNA for the CDR3 is TGTGCCAGCAGTGGAGGGACAAACCAAGAGACCCAGTACTTC. The encoded protein is CASSGGTNQETQYF.

The rearrangement uses TRBV27 and TRBJ2-6; TRBD1 aligns across 8 bases. The CDR3 is made up of 17 amino acids. Germline loops: CDR1 MNHEY, CDR2 SMNVEV (reference sequence). J was trimmed by 2 bases and V by 5 bases; bases with no gene match: 8. CDR3 in amino acids: CASSNIQGAAGANVLTF. DNA of the CDR3: TGTGCCAGCAGTAATATCCAGGGGGCAGCTGGGGCCAACGTCCTGACTTTC. Complete variable domain (other parts from reference TRBV27 and TRBJ2-6): EAQVTQNPRYLITVTGKKLTVTCSQNMNHEYMSWYRQDPGLGLRQIYYSMNVEVTDKGDVPEGYKVSRKEKRNFPLILESPSPNQTSLYFCASSNIQGAAGANVLTFGAGSRLTVL.

The J gene is TRBJ2-7, the V gene TRBV18, with TRBD1 matching over 10 bases. CDR1 is KGHSH and CDR2 is LQKENI in the germline V gene. V was clipped by 8 bases and J by 2 bases; unmatched bases: 3. The CDR3 contains 13 residues. The chain's CDR3 is CASRQGATYEQYF. The CDR3 bases are TGTGCCAGCCGACAGGGGGCGACCTACGAGCAGTACTTC.

The rearrangement uses TRBV6-1 and TRBJ2-7; 9 nucleotides line up with TRBD1. The CDR3 covers 17 residues. CDR1 is MNHNS and CDR2 is SASEGT in the germline V gene. V lost 2 bases to trimming and J lost 2 bases; unmatched junction nucleotides: 10. For the CDR3, the DNA is TGTGCCAGCAGTGAACTCTCCGGGACAGGGCCCACCTACGAGCAGTACTTC. This encodes CASSELSGTGPTYEQYF.

This clone occurred once. The V gene is TRBV6-5, the J gene TRBJ1-4; maybe TRBD1 (6 bases). V shed 5 bases and J shed 8 bases, with 15 bases lying between them. Germline V gives CDR1 MNHEY, CDR2 SVGAGI. The CDR3 contains 14 residues. The CDR3 here is CASSPRDILEKLFF. In DNA form, the CDR3 reads TGTGCCAGCAGTCCCCGGGACATCCTCGAAAAACTGTTTTTT.

The rearrangement links TRBV7-9 to TRBJ2-1; 12 positions agree with TRBD2. The CDR3 contains 15 residues. Germline values: CDR1 SEHNR, CDR2 FQNEAQ (reference sequence). V shed 3 bases, J shed 6 bases, and the junction held 3 bases outside the gene matches. CDR3 amino acids: CASSFGLAGINEQFF. In nucleotides, the CDR3 is TGTGCCAGCAGCTTCGGACTAGCGGGGATCAATGAGCAGTTCTTC.

The chain has TRBV28 and TRBJ1-1, with D perhaps TRBD1 (5 bases). V shed 8 bases and J shed 4 bases, with 17 bases lying between them. The CDR3 length is 14 residues. Germline CDR1 reads MDHEN; CDR2 reads SYDVKM. The CDR3 nucleotides read TGTGCCAGCTCTAGGCGCGGGGCGGTCACTGAAGCTTTCTTT. Translation gives CASSRRGAVTEAFF.

This chain uses TRBV6-5 with TRBJ1-2; a possible D gene is TRBD1 (5 bases). This CDR3 spans 14 amino acids. V lost 2 bases to trimming and J lost 6 bases, with 13 bases between them. CDR1 is MNHEY, CDR2 SVGAGI, per germline. The CDR3 sequence: CASSYGREVDGYTF. The CDR3 DNA reads TGTGCCAGCAGTTACGGCAGGGAGGTAGATGGCTACACCTTC.

This chain links TRBV2 with TRBJ2-5; 8 bases agree with TRBD1. The CDR3 consists of 15 residues. J lost 4 bases, V lost 6 bases, and 10 bases had no gene match. Germline V lookup: CDR1 SNHLY, CDR2 FYNNEI. The CDR3: CASRGQGARRETQYF. CDR3 in DNA: TGTGCCAGCAGGGGGCAGGGGGCGCGAAGAGAGACCCAGTACTTC. Looking up the rest from reference TRBV2 and TRBJ2-5 gives the full variable domain: EPEVTQTPSHQVTQMGQEVILRCVPISNHLYFYWYRQILGQKVEFLVSFYNNEISEKSEIFDDQFSVERPDGSNFTLKIRSTKLEDSAMYFCASRGQGARRETQYFGPGTRLLVL.

The count of this clone is one. The rearrangement links TRBV6-6 to TRBJ1-2; D unresolved. Trimming took off 0 bases at V and 6 bases at J, with 8 bases between the two ends. CDR3 length: 13 amino acids. Germline V CDR1 and CDR2: MNHNY, SVGAGI (reference sequence). CDR3: CASSYSGVDGYTF. Here the CDR3 DNA reads TGTGCCAGCAGTTACTCCGGGGTGGATGGCTACACCTTC.

The chain is built from TRBV25-1 and TRBJ2-5, with 14 bases fitting TRBD2. CDR1 is MGHDK and CDR2 is SYGVNS in the germline V gene. V lost 3 bases to trimming and J lost 8 bases; unmatched junction nucleotides: 2. This CDR3 has 14 residues. For the CDR3, the DNA is TGTGCCAGCAGTGACGGGACTAGCGGGAGTACCCAGTACTTC. Protein sequence: CASSDGTSGSTQYF.

The chain combines TRBV19 with TRBJ2-6; 8 nucleotides agree with TRBD1. This CDR3 has 17 residues. In germline, CDR1 is LNHDA, CDR2 SQIVND (reference sequence). The V gene end was trimmed by 0 bases and the J gene end by 2 bases; junction bases not matched to a gene: 3. In DNA form, the CDR3 reads TGTGCCAGTAGTATAGATAGGACAGGGCCTGGGGCCAACGTCCTGACTTTC. Translating it yields CASSIDRTGPGANVLTF.

The gene calls are TRBV7-2 and TRBJ2-1, with D unclear. V was shortened by 1 base and J by 10 bases, with 5 bases between the two germline ends. In germline, CDR1 is SGHTA, CDR2 FQGNSA. The CDR3 is 11 amino acids. CDR3 protein: CASSLGTEQFF. DNA of the CDR3: TGTGCCAGCAGCTTAGGAACAGAGCAGTTCTTC.